This T cell receptor (beta chain) was observed in a study of T cell repertoires in cytomegalovirus infection. The overall study: TCR beta signatures that were public indicated CMV infection and matching HLA type.

Looked up from germline, CDR1 is GTSNPN and CDR2 is SVGIG (reference sequence). The length of the CDR3 is 11 residues. V lost 1 base, J lost 6 bases, and 5 bases lay in between. Notes on this clonotype: Its cognate antigen is unknown.

Using its own MiXCR run on the reads, TCRdb lists one record per CDR3 protein. Of roughly 730,000 distinct CDR3 sequences in the sample, roughly 30% are singletons; the top ten hold 18%. The sequence derives from a human donor in good health (CMV status not recorded). Some clones in this sample may be carry-over from other donors' samples. Sequencing used cultured PBMCs, obtained from culture after CMV antigen stimulation. J is TRBJ2-3 and V is TRBV30; D is perhaps TRBD1 (5 bases). The CDR3 region is CAWSGQDTQYF. CDR3 DNA sequence: TGTGCCTGGAGTGGACAGGATACGCAGTATTTT. Drawing the rest from reference TRBV30 and TRBJ2-3, the complete variable domain is SQTIHQWPATLVQPVGSPLSLECTVEGTSNPNLYWYRQAAGRGLQLLFYSVGIGQISSEVPQNLSASRPQDRQFILSSKKLLLSDSGFYLCAWSGQDTQYFGPGTRLTVL.